Each of the 29 T cell receptor beta chains below was sequenced from the same sample in a study of tumor-infiltrating lymphocytes in oesophageal squamous cell carcinoma. TCRdb reanalysed the PCR reads using MiXCR and keeps one entry per CDR3 protein. The sample lists some 15,000 distinct CDR3 sequences, roughly 46% occurring once. The material sequenced was blood. Every receptor here comes from a female donor with esophageal squamous cell carcinoma.

This clonotype was detected a few times. V usage is TRBV6-1 and J usage is TRBJ2-3, with D tentatively TRBD1 or TRBD2 (6 bases each). CDR1 and CDR2 (germline): MNHNS, SASEGT. V lost 3 bases, J lost 0 bases, and 10 bases lay in between. The CDR3 loop spans 15 amino acids. This chain's CDR3 is CASSEGAGSTDTQYF. CDR3 in DNA: TGTGCCAGCAGTGAGGGGGCGGGGAGCACAGATACGCAGTATTTT.

This sequence joins TRBV11-1 and TRBJ2-3, with D perhaps being TRBD1 or TRBD2 (5 bases each). V lost 7 bases and J 0 bases, leaving 14 bases between the germline ends. This CDR3 spans 15 amino acids. Germline V lookup: CDR1 SGHAT, CDR2 FQDESV (reference sequence). The chain's CDR3 is CASTITRGSTDTQYF. The CDR3 DNA sequence: TGTGCCAGCACCATTACTAGGGGAAGCACAGATACGCAGTATTTT.

This clonotype was seen a handful of times. The V and J genes are TRBV7-6 and TRBJ2-3; D may be TRBD1 (5 bases). The germline CDR1 and CDR2 sequences are SGHVS and FNYEAQ. V was trimmed by 5 bases and J by 2 bases, leaving 11 bases between them. The CDR3 has 14 amino acids. CDR3 in DNA: TGTGCCAGCAGCCAGGGTCCCTTCACAGATACGCAGTATTTT. Protein: CASSQGPFTDTQYF.

This clonotype was seen only a few times. The rearrangement joins TRBV5-1 to TRBJ2-5; D unclear. With the DNA end fitting TRBJ2-1 better, the J assignment may be wrong. Germline V gives CDR1 SGHRS, CDR2 YFSETQ. This CDR3 is 12 amino acids long. In nucleotides, the CDR3 is TGCGCCAGCAGCTTGGTATTCAATGAGCAGTTCTTC. This encodes CASSLVFNEQFF.

By frequency in the sample, this clonotype is medium-sized. As DNA, the CDR3 is TGTGCCAGCGCTCGATGGACAGGGGGGACTGAAGCTTTCTTT. It encodes CASARWTGGTEAFF. This chain joins TRBV6-1 and TRBJ1-1; 10 nucleotides align to TRBD1. The CDR3 is 14 amino acids. V was clipped by 8 bases and J by 5 bases; unmatched bases: 8. From germline, CDR1 is MNHNS and CDR2 SASEGT.

The rearrangement uses TRBV11-2 and TRBJ2-4, with a tentative D call TRBD1 (5 bases). The DNA end favors TRBJ2-1, so the J call may be wrong. The germline V gene has CDR1 SGHAT and CDR2 FQNNGV. This CDR3 is 15 amino acids long. The DNA of the CDR3 is TGTGCCAGCAGAATAACAGGTTCCTCCTACAATGAGCAGTTCTTC. Translation: CASRITGSSYNEQFF.

The sample holds many counts of this clonotype. The gene calls are TRBV11-2 and TRBJ1-2; 11 positions match TRBD1. This CDR3 is 15 amino acids long. Per germline, CDR1 SGHAT and CDR2 FQNNGV. V shed 4 bases and J 5 bases; nucleotides not matched to a gene: 6. CDR3: CASSSRTGGNYGYTF. In DNA, the CDR3 is TGTGCCAGCAGCTCCAGGACAGGGGGCAATTATGGCTACACCTTC.

This clonotype was counted a few times. The chain is built from TRBV7-8 and TRBJ2-1; no reliable D call. Trimming pared 1 base from V and 0 bases from J, leaving 4 bases between. CDR3 size: 14 residues. Looked up from germline, CDR1 is SGHVS and CDR2 is FQNEAQ. CDR3 bases: TGTGCCAGCAGCTTAGTGAGCTCCTACAATGAGCAGTTCTTC. This sequence encodes CASSLVSSYNEQFF.

This clonotype was seen a handful of times. The chain has TRBV19 and TRBJ2-1; D gene uncertain. TRBJ2-7 matches the DNA end more closely, so the J call is doubtful. The CDR3 consists of 15 residues. The germline CDR1 and CDR2 sequences are LNHDA and SQIVND (reference sequence). The CDR3 nucleotides read TGTGCCAGTATCCCGCCGCTCTCGGGCCACAATGAGCAGTACTTC. It codes for CASIPPLSGHNEQYF.

With regard to this clonotype: Just one base apart from a much larger clone, this may be a read error. J is TRBJ2-7 and V is TRBV10-3; the D gene is possibly TRBD1 (5 bases). The last part of the DNA fits TRBJ2-1 better; the J call may be wrong. Germline loops: CDR1 ENHRY, CDR2 SYGVKD. This CDR3 region has 16 residues. CDR3 DNA sequence: TGTGCCATCAGTGAGGTTTCAGGGCGGAACCCGTACGAGCAGTTCTTC. Its protein product is CAISEVSGRNPYEQFF.

This clonotype was recorded a few times. The rearrangement joins TRBV28 to TRBJ2-5; D possibly corresponds to TRBD1 (6 bases). TRBJ2-1 matches the DNA end more closely, so the J call is doubtful. CDR1 MDHEN and CDR2 SYDVKM come from the germline V gene. The CDR3 is 15 amino acids. The CDR3 coding sequence is TGTGCCAGCAGTTTGGTAGGGGGTCGGTACAATGAGCAGTTCTTC. The encoded protein is CASSLVGGRYNEQFF.

This clonotype was detected ten times or more. V gene TRBV18 combines with J gene TRBJ2-3; 7 bases line up with TRBD1. CDR1 is KGHSH, CDR2 LQKENI, per germline. The CDR3 length is 16 residues. The V gene end was trimmed by 0 bases and the J gene end by 1 base; junction bases not matched to a gene: 4. The CDR3 region has the DNA TGTGCCAGCTCACCACCCGGGACAGTTCGCACAGATACGCAGTATTTT. Its protein is CASSPPGTVRTDTQYF.

This clonotype was found many times. A read error may explain this, as a much larger clone is one base away. The chain uses TRBV6-1 and TRBJ2-1; 10 bases are shared with TRBD2. Near its end, the DNA agrees better with TRBJ2-7, so the J call may be wrong. This CDR3 spans 18 amino acids. CDR1 is MNHNS, CDR2 SASEGT, per germline. DNA for the CDR3: TGTGCCAGCAGTTCCGTTCATACTAGCGGGATCTCCTACAATGAGCAGTACTTC. It translates to CASSSVHTSGISYNEQYF.

This clonotype was observed a few times. The chain is built from TRBV15 and TRBJ1-1; D is ambiguous. Trimming removed 0 bases from V and 2 bases from J, with 10 bases in between. This CDR3 comprises 15 residues. The germline CDR1 and CDR2 sequences are LNHNV and YYDKDF (reference sequence). CDR3 amino acids: CATSRDNRPNTEAFF. As DNA, the CDR3 is TGTGCCACCAGCAGAGATAACCGTCCCAACACTGAAGCTTTCTTT.

At least ten counts were recorded for this clonotype. It may be a read error: a sequence one base away is much more abundant. J is TRBJ2-5 and V is TRBV11-3; a possible D gene is TRBD1 (6 bases). Germline CDR1 SGHNT, CDR2 YENEEA. The CDR3 totals 15 residues. Trimming removed 0 bases at V and 11 bases at J, with 19 bases between. CDR3 region: CASSLDTRGRNEQYF. CDR3 nucleotide sequence: TGTGCCAGCAGCTTAGACACCAGGGGTCGGAATGAGCAGTACTTC.

This sequence joins TRBV7-2 and TRBJ2-3; D possibly corresponds to TRBD2 (5 bases). V lost 5 bases and J lost 2, with 17 bases in between. Per the germline V gene, CDR1 is SGHTA and CDR2 is FQGNSA. CDR3 length equals 16 residues. The CDR3 loop is CASSPDSSGYTDTQYF. CDR3 nucleotide sequence: TGTGCCAGCAGCCCAGACTCCAGCGGTTACACAGATACGCAGTATTTT. Full variable domain (missing parts from reference TRBV7-2 and TRBJ2-3): GAGVSQSPSNKVTEKGKDVELRCDPISGHTALYWYRQSLGQGLEFLIYFQGNSAPDKSGLPSDRFSAERTGGSVSTLTIQRTQQEDSAVYLCASSPDSSGYTDTQYFGPGTRLTVL.

By sample share, this clonotype is medium-sized (0.01 to 0.1%). V and J are TRBV6-1 and TRBJ2-7; possible D gene TRBD1, 6 bases. Trimming cost V 0 bases and J 0 bases, with 15 bases left between them. CDR3 length: 17 amino acids. CDR1 MNHNS and CDR2 SASEGT come from the germline V gene. This CDR3 is CASSEALRTVSSYEQYF. The CDR3 DNA sequence: TGTGCCAGCAGTGAAGCGCTTCGGACAGTGAGCTCCTACGAGCAGTACTTC.

This clonotype was seen more than once but under ten times. V and J are TRBV7-8 and TRBJ2-2; D perhaps matches TRBD1 (5 bases). V shed 3 bases and J shed 6 bases, with 8 bases lying between them. CDR1 is SGHVS, CDR2 FQNEAQ, per germline. This CDR3 has 13 amino acids. The CDR3 protein is CASSFTGSGELFF. The CDR3 DNA reads TGTGCCAGCAGCTTCACAGGCTCCGGGGAGCTGTTTTTT.

The chain uses TRBV9 and TRBJ1-3, with unresolved D. V was shortened by 0 bases and J by 0 bases, with 4 bases between the two germline ends. Germline CDR1 and CDR2: SGDLS and YYNGEE. The CDR3 runs to 14 residues. The CDR3 reads CASSVVSSGNTIYF. CDR3 in DNA: TGTGCCAGCAGCGTAGTCAGCTCTGGAAACACCATATATTTT.

This clonotype was seen repeatedly, ten times or more. The J gene is TRBJ2-3, the V gene TRBV11-2; tentatively, D is TRBD1 (6 bases). Germline assignment: CDR1 SGHAT and CDR2 FQNNGV. The V end was cut by 4 bases, the J end by 3 bases, with 8 bases between. CDR3 length: 13 residues. The chain's CDR3 is CASSSRGTDTQYF. The CDR3 region has the DNA TGTGCCAGCAGCTCGAGGGGGACAGATACGCAGTATTTT.

This clonotype was counted ten times or more. The genes are TRBV6-1 and TRBJ2-7, with 11 bases that match TRBD1. Germline lookup yields CDR1 MNHNS and CDR2 SASEGT. The CDR3 is 15 residues long. The V segment lost 6 bases and the J segment 1 base; nucleotides outside the gene matches: 5. The CDR3 DNA reads as TGTGCCAGCAGGCCCGGGACAGGGGGATCCTACGAGCAGTACTTC. It encodes CASRPGTGGSYEQYF.

The table lists this clonotype with a few counts. The CDR3, as DNA: TGTGCCAGCAGGAGCCAGCGGGAGGGCCAAGACAATGAGCAGTTCTTC. It yields the protein CASRSQREGQDNEQFF. The genes are TRBV7-8 and TRBJ2-1; 10 bases are shared with TRBD2. V lost 6 bases, J lost 5 bases, and 10 bases stayed unmatched. This CDR3 contains 16 residues. Germline V gene data show CDR1 as SGHVS and CDR2 as FQNEAQ.

This clonotype was seen a few times. This likely comes from a read error, as the CDR3 has no conserved phenylalanine or tryptophan at its end. Because the CDR3's place on the DNA is in doubt, the DNA is left out and the CDR3 is given as listed by TCRdb. The J gene is TRBJ2-7, the V gene TRBV28; the table gives TRBD1 as D, unverified against the DNA. Counting both end residues, the CDR3 totals 16 amino acids. Germline values: CDR1 MDHEN, CDR2 SYDVKM. The CDR3 spells CASSPGTPRDGYTFGS.

The chain employs TRBV7-9 and TRBJ1-2; possible D gene TRBD1, 5 bases. CDR1 and CDR2 (germline): SEHNR, FQNEAQ (reference sequence). The V gene lost 1 base and the J gene lost 6 bases, with 12 bases spanning the gap. The CDR3 is 14 residues long. This chain's CDR3 is CASSLGFRDDGYTF. The CDR3 bases are TGTGCCAGCAGCTTAGGTTTCAGGGACGATGGCTACACCTTC.

As concerns this clonotype: This CDR3 fails to terminate in the conserved phenylalanine or tryptophan, so it likely reflects a read error. The DNA is omitted, as the CDR3 cannot be located on it reliably, and the CDR3 follows TCRdb's listing. The chain carries TRBV7-2 and TRBJ1-1. Germline CDR1 and CDR2: SGHTA and FQGNSA. The CDR3 is 18 residues long, counting both termini. CDR3 residues: CASSLDGTRRAVEQYFGP.

On this clonotype itself: The CDR3 end shows no conserved phenylalanine or tryptophan, and so a read error is likely. The DNA is omitted, as the CDR3 cannot be located on it reliably, and the CDR3 follows TCRdb's listing. V and J are TRBV7-2 and TRBJ1-1; the table's TRBD1 call for D was not verified on the DNA. Germline V CDR1 and CDR2: SGHTA, FQGNSA. The CDR3 is 14 residues long, ends included. The CDR3 region is CASSLRVVSSSSGQ.

This clonotype counts as medium-sized. The rearrangement links TRBV6-1 to TRBJ2-3; 8 nucleotides align to TRBD2. The CDR3 loop spans 14 amino acids. Germline CDR1 MNHNS, CDR2 SASEGT. The V gene end was trimmed by 6 bases and the J gene end by 1 base; junction bases not matched to a gene: 3. The CDR3 nucleotides read TGTGCCAGCAGCAATAGCGGGGGCACAGATACGCAGTATTTT. Translation: CASSNSGGTDTQYF.

A word on this clonotype: This clone may be a read error of a much larger clone one base away. The chain combines TRBV19 with TRBJ2-1; D is unclear. The J call may be mistaken, given a closer DNA end match to TRBJ2-7. The germline gives CDR1 LNHDA, CDR2 SQIVND (reference sequence). This CDR3 region has 13 residues. The CDR3 reads CASGESSYNEQYF. The CDR3 coding sequence is TGTGCCAGCGGAGAGAGCTCCTACAATGAGCAGTACTTC.

This clonotype occurred a few times. One end of the junction fails to match germline, which may point to a read error. J is TRBJ1-6 and V is TRBV7-6, with D possibly matching TRBD1 (6 bases). The CDR3 contains 16 residues. The germline V gene has CDR1 SGHVS and CDR2 FNYEAQ. The CDR3 here is CASSLGDPSGGYEQYF. CDR3 sequence (DNA): TGTGCCAGCAGCTTAGGGGATCCAAGCGGGGGCTACGAGCAGTACTTT.